This TCR beta chain was recovered during a study of blood T cells in healthy people across ages. A second PCR, run for about 7 to 12 cycles, used a sample-barcoded 5' primer plus a J-beta primer mix. All cDNA molecules were each tagged by a template-switch adaptor with 12 random nucleotides. TCRdb re-called the 5' RACE reads with MiXCR, one entry per CDR3 protein. The sample holds 1.5 million to 2 million distinct CDR3 sequences, almost 35% seen once. This clonotype occurred a few times. Its antigen is currently unknown. The CDR3 consists of 16 residues. V dropped 2 bases and J dropped 3; count of bases not matched to a gene: 9. CDR1 is ENHRY and CDR2 is SYGVKD in the germline V gene. Study-level results: Older age coincided with a roughly linear decline in TCR beta diversity per million T cells.

Sequencing was done on a sample of blood. The receptor's source is a young woman in good health. The V call is TRBV10-3, the J call TRBJ2-7; 8 bases are a match to TRBD1. The CDR3 region has the DNA TGTGCCATCAGTGAGGGCGGTCAGGGGGCCTACTACGAGCAGTACTTC. The encoded protein is CAISEGGQGAYYEQYF.